Listed below are T cell receptor beta chains from one sample, sequenced in a study of blood T cells in healthy people across ages. TCRdb passed the 5' RACE reads through MiXCR, listing each CDR3 protein once. This table has approximately 960,000 distinct CDR3 sequences, 25% to 30% appearing once. These data are also associated with another study on T cells of mothers and their children.

Sequenced input: blood. The receptors were sampled from a woman aged 40-49 years in good health. Both conserved end residues are part of each CDR3. Each record gives: V gene, D gene, J gene, clone size, CDR3 DNA, CDR3 protein. The D gene is left open where the match is weak. Clone size is not always given. Where it is, it says once, few, many or a class for expanded clones.

V gene: TRBV7-2; D gene: TRBD2; J gene: TRBJ2-4; clone size: many; CDR3 DNA: TGTGCCAGCAGCCCTCTTTGGGCTAGCGGGGGGATAAACATTCAGTACTTC; CDR3 protein: CASSPLWASGGINIQYF
V gene: TRBV9; D gene: TRBD2; J gene: TRBJ2-1; clone size: many; CDR3 DNA: TGTGCCAGCAGCGTAGCTCGGTCGGGGGGTCACAATGAGCAGTTCTTC; CDR3 protein: CASSVARSGGHNEQFF
V gene: TRBV5-6; D gene: .; J gene: TRBJ1-1; clone size: .; CDR3 DNA: TGTGCCAGCAGCTTGTTCGTCGATGGTGAGGAGTCTGAAGCTTTCTTT; CDR3 protein: CASSLFVDGEESEAFF
V gene: TRBV7-9; D gene: TRBD2; J gene: TRBJ2-1; clone size: .; CDR3 DNA: TGTGCCAGCAGCTCCGGGACTAGCTGCAATGAGCAGTTCTTC; CDR3 protein: CASSSGTSCNEQFF
V gene: TRBV5-1; D gene: TRBD1; J gene: TRBJ2-7; clone size: .; CDR3 DNA: TGCGCCAGCAGCCCCGGGACAGGGATTTCCTACGAGCAGTACTTC; CDR3 protein: CASSPGTGISYEQYF
V gene: TRBV7-6; D gene: .; J gene: TRBJ1-1; clone size: few; CDR3 DNA: TGTGCCAGCAGCGCAAGGAAGAACACTGAAGCTTTCTTT; CDR3 protein: CASSARKNTEAFF
V gene: TRBV7-2; D gene: TRBD2; J gene: TRBJ2-7; clone size: few; CDR3 DNA: TGTGCCAGCAGCGGGGGACTAACGTACAATGAGCAGTACTTC; CDR3 protein: CASSGGLTYNEQYF
V gene: TRBV7-2; D gene: .; J gene: TRBJ2-5; clone size: few; CDR3 DNA: TGTGCCAGCAGCTCCCTGTTTTCGGAGACCCAGTACTTC; CDR3 protein: CASSSLFSETQYF
V gene: TRBV20-1; D gene: .; J gene: TRBJ2-5; clone size: .; CDR3 DNA: TGCAGTGGCTCTCCCAGGGGCGTGTCGCAAGAGACCCAGTACTTC; CDR3 protein: CSGSPRGVSQETQYF
V gene: TRBV7-9; D gene: TRBD1; J gene: TRBJ1-6; clone size: .; CDR3 DNA: TGTGCCAGCAGTTCGACAGGGGAATTACTCCCCCTCCACTTT; CDR3 protein: CASSSTGELLPLHF
V gene: TRBV4-1; D gene: .; J gene: TRBJ1-5; clone size: .; CDR3 DNA: TGCGCCAGCAGCCAAGGACAGTATAGCAATCAGCCCCAGCATTTT; CDR3 protein: CASSQGQYSNQPQHF
V gene: TRBV5-1; D gene: TRBD1; J gene: TRBJ1-3; clone size: .; CDR3 DNA: TGCGCCAGCAGCTCCGGGACAGCCAACTCTGGAAACACCATATATTTT; CDR3 protein: CASSSGTANSGNTIYF
V gene: TRBV7-9; D gene: TRBD1; J gene: TRBJ1-2; clone size: .; CDR3 DNA: TGTGCCAGCAGCTCCCAGGACAGGACAGACTACACCTTC; CDR3 protein: CASSSQDRTDYTF
V gene: TRBV27; D gene: .; J gene: TRBJ2-7; clone size: few; CDR3 DNA: TGTGCCAGCAGTTTATCAGGGGCCCCGAGTTTCGAGCAGTACTTC; CDR3 protein: CASSLSGAPSFEQYF
V gene: TRBV5-1; D gene: .; J gene: TRBJ2-3; clone size: few; CDR3 DNA: TGCGCCAGCAGCTTGGCCGAAAGGGGAGATACGCAGTATTTT; CDR3 protein: CASSLAERGDTQYF
V gene: TRBV6-5; D gene: .; J gene: TRBJ2-1; clone size: .; CDR3 DNA: TGTGCCAGCAGCCCCGAGGGCGGGCGAAAAGATGAGCAGTTCTTC; CDR3 protein: CASSPEGGRKDEQFF
V gene: TRBV6-1; D gene: .; J gene: TRBJ2-3; clone size: few; CDR3 DNA: TGTGCCAGCGTTATAGGGTTTGGCACAGATACGCAGTATTTT; CDR3 protein: CASVIGFGTDTQYF
V gene: TRBV20-1; D gene: .; J gene: TRBJ1-2; clone size: few; CDR3 DNA: TGCAGTGCTAGTTCCGGGACGGACTATGGCTACACCTTC; CDR3 protein: CSASSGTDYGYTF